The table lists the clone carrying this T cell receptor beta chain with a few counts. The target antigen is unknown. Only in-frame clones appear in the TCRdb table, and some are missing; sequencing was by immunoSEQ multiplex PCR. The sample includes over 15,000 clones, about 61% of them seen just once. This specimen comes from a study of PD-1 blockade in classical Hodgkin lymphoma. Noted time point: cycle 4 day 1 (C4D1), after five to seven weeks of nivolumab. Every patient had relapsed following autologous stem cell transplantation, and cohorts differed in brentuximab vedotin exposure. Study-wide results and limits: Complete responders entered with baseline diversity on par with newly diagnosed patients, the results showed. Individuals initiating nivolumab under 1 year after ASCT were excluded. A significant rise in TCR diversity was seen by C4D1 for CD4+ cells but not for CD8+ cells.

The CDR3 runs 13 residues. The germline CDR1 and CDR2 sequences are MNHEY and SMNVEV (reference sequence). The ends lost 5 bases at V and 6 bases at J; junction bases unmatched: 6. This chain connects TRBV27 to TRBJ1-1, with TRBD1 identical over 7 bases. Source: peripheral blood mononuclear cells (PBMCs), taken before the fourth cycle of nivolumab. The TCR was taken from a human donor with classical Hodgkin lymphoma. As DNA, the CDR3 is TGTGCCAGCAGTATCGTGAGGGGGCCTGAAGCTTTCTTT. Its protein is CASSIVRGPEAFF.